The source of this TCR beta chain is a study of tumor and adjacent non-tumor tissue in lung cancer. Study-wide background: Patients were aged about 30 to 80, nine to eleven men and about 5 women, stage I to III.

The V gene's germline CDR1 is MNHEY and CDR2 SVGAGI. This CDR3 spans 13 amino acids. With respect to this clonotype: This may come from a read error, since a much larger clone is one base off.

The template was RNA from unsorted bulk tissue. A modified ARM-PCR protocol with three rounds of nested PCR amplified TCRbeta. TCRdb called the multiplex PCR reads again in MiXCR, with one record for every CDR3 protein. The sample has around 200,000 distinct CDR3 sequences; about 76% are singletons. This TCR derives from a man aged 60-69 years with non-small cell lung cancer. V is TRBV6-5 and J is TRBJ2-3; the D gene is possibly TRBD2 (5 bases). Sequenced material: lung tumor tissue. The CDR3 protein is CASSSGYTDSQYF. The CDR3, as DNA: TGTGCCAGCAGTTCGGGGTACACAGATTCGCAGTATTTT.